This T cell receptor (beta chain) was documented in a study of early T cells in non-severe SARS-CoV-2 infection. Overall study results and limits: Matching with VDJdb favored anti-spike CD8 responses (missing private and CD4 specificities).

Concerning this clonotype: What it recognizes is unknown.

Germline values: CDR1 SEHNR, CDR2 FQNEAQ (reference sequence). The trim removed 5 bases at V and 2 bases at J, leaving 6 bases unmatched. This CDR3 region has 14 residues. Unique molecular identifier tags were affixed to discrete cDNA molecules. Using its own MiXCR run on the 5' RACE reads, TCRdb lists one record per CDR3 protein. The sample holds approximately 67,000 distinct CDR3 sequences, around 10% seen once. The chain links TRBV7-9 to TRBJ2-7; TRBD1 aligns across 7 bases. Source material: whole blood. This receptor was identified in an adult who was a healthcare worker with PCR-confirmed SARS-CoV-2 infection or an uninfected control (not recorded which). CDR3 nucleotides: TGTGCCAGCAGCAGGGCCGGGACAGCCTACGAGCAGTACTTC. Residues: CASSRAGTAYEQYF.